The TCR beta chain described here comes from a study of blood T cell repertoires in COVID-19. Overall study: Sites across the United States, Italy and Spain contributed samples from acute and convalescent COVID-19.

V shed 0 bases and J shed 5 bases, with 16 bases lying between them. CDR3 length equals 16 residues. Germline CDR1 LNHNV, CDR2 YYDKDF (reference sequence). Clones were read by immunoSEQ multiplex PCR, and TCRdb kept only the in-frame ones, dropping some. The data contain some 83,000 clones, around 86% of them singletons. Sequencing was done on a sample of peripheral blood. This TCR came from a man aged 50-60 years with active COVID-19. The chain combines TRBV15 with TRBJ1-2, with D possibly matching TRBD1 (5 bases). The DNA of the CDR3 is TGTGCCACCAGCAGAGATGTCCGACAGAAGAATTATGGCTACACCTTC. This codes for CATSRDVRQKNYGYTF.